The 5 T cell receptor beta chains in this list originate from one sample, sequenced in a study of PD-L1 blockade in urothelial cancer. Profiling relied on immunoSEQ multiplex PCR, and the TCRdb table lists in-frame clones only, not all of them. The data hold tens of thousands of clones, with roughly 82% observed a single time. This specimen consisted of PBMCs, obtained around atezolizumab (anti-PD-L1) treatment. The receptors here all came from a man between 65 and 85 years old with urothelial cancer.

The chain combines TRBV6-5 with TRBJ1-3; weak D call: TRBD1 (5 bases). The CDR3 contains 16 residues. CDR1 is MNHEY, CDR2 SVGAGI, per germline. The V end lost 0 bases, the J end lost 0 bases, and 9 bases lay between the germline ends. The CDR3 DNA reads TGTGCCAGCAGTTACTCGGACACAAGCTCTGGAAACACCATATATTTT. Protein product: CASSYSDTSSGNTIYF.

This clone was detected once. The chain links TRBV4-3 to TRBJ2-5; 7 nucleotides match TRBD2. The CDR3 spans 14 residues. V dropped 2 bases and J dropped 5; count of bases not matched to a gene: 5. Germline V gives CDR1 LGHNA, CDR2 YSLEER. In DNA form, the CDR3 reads TGCGCCAGCAGCCAATCCCGGGGGGTGGAGACCCAGTACTTC. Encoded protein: CASSQSRGVETQYF.

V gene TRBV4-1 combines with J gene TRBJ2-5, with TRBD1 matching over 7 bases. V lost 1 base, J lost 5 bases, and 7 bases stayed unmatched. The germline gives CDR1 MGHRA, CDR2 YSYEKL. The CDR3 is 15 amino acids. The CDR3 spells CASSQVSGRGETQYF. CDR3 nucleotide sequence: TGCGCCAGCAGCCAAGTAAGCGGCAGGGGGGAGACCCAGTACTTC.

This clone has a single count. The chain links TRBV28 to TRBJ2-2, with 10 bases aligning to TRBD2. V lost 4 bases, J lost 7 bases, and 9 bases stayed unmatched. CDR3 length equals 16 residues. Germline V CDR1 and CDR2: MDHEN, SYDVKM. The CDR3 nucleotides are TGTGCCAGCAGTTCAAGAAGCGGGAGGGTGCACGGGGAGCTGTTTTTT. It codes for CASSSRSGRVHGELFF.

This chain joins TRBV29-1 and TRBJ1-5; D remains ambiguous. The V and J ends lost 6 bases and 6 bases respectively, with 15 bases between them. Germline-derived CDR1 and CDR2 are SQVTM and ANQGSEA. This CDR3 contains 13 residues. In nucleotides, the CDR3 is TGCAGCGTGTCAGACGGGAGAGGTCAGCCCCAGCATTTT. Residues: CSVSDGRGQPQHF.